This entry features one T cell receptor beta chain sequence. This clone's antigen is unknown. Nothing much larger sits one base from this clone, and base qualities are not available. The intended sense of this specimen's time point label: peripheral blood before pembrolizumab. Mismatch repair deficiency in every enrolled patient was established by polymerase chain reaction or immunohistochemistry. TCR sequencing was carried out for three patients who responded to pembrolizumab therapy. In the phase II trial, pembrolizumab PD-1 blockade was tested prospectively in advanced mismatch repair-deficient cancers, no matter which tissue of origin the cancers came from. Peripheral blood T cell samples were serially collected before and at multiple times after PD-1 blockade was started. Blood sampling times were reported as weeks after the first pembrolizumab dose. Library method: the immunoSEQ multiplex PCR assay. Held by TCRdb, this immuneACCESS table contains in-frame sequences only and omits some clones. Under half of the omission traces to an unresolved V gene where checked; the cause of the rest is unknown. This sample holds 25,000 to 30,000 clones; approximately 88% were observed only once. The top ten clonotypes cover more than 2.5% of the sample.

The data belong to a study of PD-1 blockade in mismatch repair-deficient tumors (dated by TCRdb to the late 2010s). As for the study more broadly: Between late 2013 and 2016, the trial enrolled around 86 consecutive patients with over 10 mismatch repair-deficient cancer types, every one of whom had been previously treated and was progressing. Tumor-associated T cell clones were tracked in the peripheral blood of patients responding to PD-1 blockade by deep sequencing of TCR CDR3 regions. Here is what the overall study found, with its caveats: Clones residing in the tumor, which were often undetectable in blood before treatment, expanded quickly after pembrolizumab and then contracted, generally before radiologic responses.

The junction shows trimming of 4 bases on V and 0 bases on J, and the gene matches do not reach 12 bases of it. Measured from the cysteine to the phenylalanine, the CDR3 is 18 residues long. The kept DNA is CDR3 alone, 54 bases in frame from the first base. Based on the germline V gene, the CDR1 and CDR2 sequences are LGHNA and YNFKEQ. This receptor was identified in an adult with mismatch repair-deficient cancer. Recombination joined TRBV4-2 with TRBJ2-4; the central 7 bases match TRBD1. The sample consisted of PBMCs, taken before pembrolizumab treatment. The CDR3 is CASSPQGYSNLAKNIQYF. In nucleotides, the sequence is TGTGCCAGCAGCCCACAGGGGTATAGCAACCTAGCCAAAAACATTCAGTACTTC.